This note documents a single T cell receptor (beta chain) sequence. CDR3 length equals 16 residues. Trimming removed 4 bases at V and 2 bases at J, with 17 bases between. The germline V gene has CDR1 SGHNT and CDR2 YYREEE (reference sequence). This entry belongs to a study of cytomegalovirus exposure and HLA in healthy donors. The PCR ran on 60 Vbeta and 13 Jbeta primers. TCRdb's table, derived via immunoSEQ multiplex PCR, lists solely in-frame clones and lacks some. The data contain about 140,000 clones, roughly 80% of them singletons. The TCR comes from a young man in good health and CMV-seronegative. The chain employs TRBV5-4 and TRBJ2-3; maybe TRBD2 (5 bases). Sequences were obtained from PBMCs. For the CDR3, the DNA is TGTGCCAGCAGCAAAGGAGGCAGGATCCTCACAGATACGCAGTATTTT. This encodes CASSKGGRILTDTQYF.